Each of the 5 T cell receptor beta chains below was sequenced from the same sample in a study of beta chain features in type 1 diabetes. Findings and limits, study-wide: Among patients with Type 1 diabetes, TCRB CDR3s were moderately but significantly shorter in every one of the four CD4+ subsets.

The investigators reverse transcribed all of the isolated RNA, so they sequenced expressed TCRB transcripts. Only in-frame clones appear in the TCRdb table, and some are missing; sequencing was by immunoSEQ multiplex PCR. This table holds about 48,000 clones, approximately 45% found once. No cognate antigen is known for these TCRs. Source material: Tregs from blood. These receptors came from a man aged 25 to 40 with type 1 diabetes.

This clone was observed a few times. The chain employs TRBV29-1 and TRBJ2-2; 11 bases agree with TRBD1. The CDR3 totals 13 residues. Trimming cost V 6 bases and J 4 bases; bases outside gene matches: 1. Germline V CDR1 and CDR2: SQVTM, ANQGSEA. CDR3 in DNA: TGCAGCGTAGGGACAGGGGGCACCGGGGAGCTGTTTTTT. Protein: CSVGTGGTGELFF.

This rearrangement joins TRBV28 to TRBJ1-2; 9 bases map to TRBD1. V trimming: 5 bases; J trimming: 3 bases; junction bases outside the gene matches: 7. The CDR3 runs to 15 residues. CDR1 and CDR2 from the germline V gene are MDHEN and SYDVKM. CDR3 loop: CASSHRDRVDYGYTF. The CDR3 DNA follows: TGTGCCAGCAGTCATAGGGACAGGGTGGACTATGGCTACACCTTC.

Here the CDR3 DNA reads TGTGCCAGCAGCTTAGATATAGGGAGCACATCTCACGAGCAGTACTTC. This translates into CASSLDIGSTSHEQYF. This sequence joins TRBV11-2 and TRBJ2-7, with a tentative D call TRBD2 (5 bases). The CDR3 has 16 amino acids. Germline values: CDR1 SGHAT, CDR2 FQNNGV. Trimming took 0 bases from V and 5 from J, leaving 17 bases between them.

The genes are TRBV5-4 and TRBJ1-2, with 7 bases fitting TRBD1. Per the germline V gene, CDR1 is SGHNT and CDR2 is YYREEE (reference sequence). The CDR3 covers 16 residues. The ends lost 2 bases at V and 1 base at J; junction bases unmatched: 8. The DNA of the CDR3 is TGTGCCAGCAGCTTCGGACAGGCCTCCCATAACTATGGCTACACCTTC. Translated: CASSFGQASHNYGYTF. Based on the CDR3 plus reference TRBV5-4 and TRBJ1-2, the full variable domain is ETGVTQSPTHLIKTRGQQVTLRCSSQSGHNTVSWYQQALGQGPQFIFQYYREEENGRGNFPPRFSGLQFPNYSSELNVNALELDDSALYLCASSFGQASHNYGYTFGSGTRLTVV.

This clone was seen only a few times. V gene TRBV7-2 combines with J gene TRBJ1-6, with a possible D match to TRBD1 (6 bases). The CDR3 is 15 amino acids. V was shortened by 4 bases and J by 10 bases, with 17 bases between the two germline ends. CDR1 and CDR2 (germline): SGHTA, FQGNSA. CDR3 residues: CASSWNAGADSPLHF. CDR3 nucleotides: TGTGCCAGCAGCTGGAACGCAGGGGCTGACTCACCCCTCCACTTT.